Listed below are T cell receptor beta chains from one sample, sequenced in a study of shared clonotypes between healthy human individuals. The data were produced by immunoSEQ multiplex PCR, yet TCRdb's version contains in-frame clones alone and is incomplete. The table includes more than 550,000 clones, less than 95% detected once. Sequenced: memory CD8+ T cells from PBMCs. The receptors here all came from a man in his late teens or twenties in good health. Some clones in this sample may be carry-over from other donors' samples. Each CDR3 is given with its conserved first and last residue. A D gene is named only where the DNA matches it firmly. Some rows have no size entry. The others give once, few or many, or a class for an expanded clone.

CASSFYTPSSEQYF | TGTGCCAGCAGCTTTTATACGCCTAGCAGCGAGCAGTACTTC | TRBJ2-7 | - | - | TRBV7-9
CASSRNGRSNTGELFF | TGTGCCAGCAGCCGGAACGGGAGGTCTAACACCGGGGAGCTGTTTTTT | TRBJ2-2 | TRBD2 | once | TRBV9
CASGERGATEAFF | TGTGCCAGCGGGGAACGGGGCGCCACTGAAGCTTTCTTT | TRBJ1-1 | - | - | TRBV7-8
CASSETGMDGYTF | TGCGCCAGCAGCGAGACAGGGATGGATGGCTACACCTTC | TRBJ1-2 | TRBD1 | many | TRBV5-1
CASSYAGTGEPQHF | TGTGCCAGCAGTTATGCCGGGACAGGGGAGCCCCAGCATTTT | TRBJ1-5 | TRBD1 | - | TRBV9
CASSASVRLTLLDEQFF | TGTGCCAGCTCAGCTTCGGTCCGTTTAACACTACTTGATGAGCAGTTCTTC | TRBJ2-1 | - | - | TRBV11-2
CASSMRDRGHEQYF | TGTGCCAGTAGTATGAGGGACAGGGGCCACGAGCAGTACTTC | TRBJ2-7 | TRBD1 | - | TRBV19
CASSRRVEEKLFF | TGTGCCAGCAGTCGCAGGGTTGAGGAAAAACTGTTTTTT | TRBJ1-4 | - | - | TRBV2
CASSLKGTDSYNEQFF | TGCGCCAGCAGCTTGAAGGGGACAGACTCCTACAATGAGCAGTTCTTC | TRBJ2-1 | TRBD1 | - | TRBV5-1
CASSLGGGTEAFF | TGTGCCAGCTCCTTAGGGGGGGGCACTGAAGCTTTCTTT | TRBJ1-1 | - | - | TRBV27
CASSMRALETQYF | TGTGCCAGTAGTATGAGGGCCTTAGAGACCCAGTACTTC | TRBJ2-5 | - | - | TRBV19
CASSQGRATSGSNEQFF | TGCGCCAGCAGCCAAGGTCGGGCGACTAGCGGGAGTAATGAGCAGTTCTTC | TRBJ2-1 | TRBD2 | - | TRBV4-1
CASSIGKGQGVGETQYF | TGTGCCAGTAGTATAGGTAAGGGACAGGGTGTTGGAGAGACCCAGTACTTC | TRBJ2-5 | TRBD1 | once | TRBV19
CASSQDFLEGRSYGYTF | TGCGCCAGCAGCCAAGATTTCTTGGAGGGGCGATCCTATGGCTACACCTTC | TRBJ1-2 | - | - | TRBV4-3
CASSSTGVTEAFF | TGTGCCAGCAGCTCTACAGGGGTCACTGAAGCTTTCTTT | TRBJ1-1 | TRBD1 | once | TRBV6-5
CASQGDTGELFF | TGTGCCAGCCAGGGGGACACCGGGGAGCTGTTTTTT | TRBJ2-2 | TRBD1 | - | TRBV28
CASSQAPAGFVRSYEQYF | TGCGCCAGCAGCCAAGCCCCGGCCGGATTCGTTCGCTCCTACGAGCAGTACTTC | TRBJ2-7 | - | - | TRBV4-3
CAWSAILYEQYF | TGCGCCTGGAGTGCTATCCTCTACGAGCAGTACTTC | TRBJ2-7 | - | - | TRBV30
CASSPGGGGNQPQHF | TGTGCCAGCAGCCCCGGCGGGGGAGGCAATCAGCCCCAGCATTTT | TRBJ1-5 | - | once | TRBV7-9
CASSPIVSDKPYEQYF | TGTGCCAGCTCACCAATCGTTTCGGACAAACCCTACGAGCAGTACTTC | TRBJ2-7 | - | - | TRBV18
CASSYDPDRARPEAFF | TGTGCCAGCAGTTATGATCCGGACAGGGCGAGGCCTGAAGCTTTCTTT | TRBJ1-1 | TRBD1 | - | TRBV6-5
CASNTREGDQPQHF | TGTGCCAGCAATACCCGGGAGGGGGATCAGCCCCAGCATTTT | TRBJ1-5 | - | few | TRBV28
CATSRGDRVFYGYTF | TGTGCCACCAGCAGGGGGGACAGGGTCTTCTATGGCTACACCTTC | TRBJ1-2 | TRBD1 | - | TRBV15
CASSPSQGTNTYGYTF | TGTGCCAGCAGTCCAAGCCAGGGCACAAACACCTATGGCTACACCTTC | TRBJ1-2 | - | - | TRBV27
CASSPTGTFSYEQYF | TGTGCCAGCAGCCCGACCGGGACTTTCTCCTACGAGCAGTACTTC | TRBJ2-7 | - | - | TRBV7-2
CASSQPGQGYEQYF | TGCGCCAGCAGCCAACCGGGACAGGGGTACGAGCAGTACTTC | TRBJ2-7 | TRBD1 | - | TRBV4-1
CASSPQGESTEAFF | TGTGCCAGCAGTCCCCAGGGTGAGAGCACTGAAGCTTTCTTT | TRBJ1-1 | - | few | TRBV28